The 3 T cell receptor beta chains below come from one sample, sequenced in a study of blood T cell repertoires in COVID-19. Using immunoSEQ multiplex PCR, the repertoire was profiled, and TCRdb retains in-frame clones only, with some absent. The sample lists under 60,000 clones, about 85% occurring once. Sequenced: peripheral blood. These TCRs come from a human donor in a cohort sampled during active COVID-19.

The rearrangement joins TRBV3-1 (or the pseudogene TRBV3-2) to TRBJ2-7; D gene uncertain. With 1 base removed from V and 3 bases from J, the gap between germline ends came to 16 bases. From germline, CDR1 is LGHDT and CDR2 YNNKEL (reference sequence). The CDR3 covers 16 residues. CDR3 loop: CASSQATRPPGYEQYF. Written as DNA, the CDR3 is TGTGCCAGCAGCCAAGCTACCAGACCGCCGGGCTACGAGCAGTACTTC.

This sequence joins TRBV5-1 and TRBJ2-2; TRBD2 matches 11 bases. Germline V gene sequence: CDR1 SGHRS, CDR2 YFSETQ. CDR3 length: 16 residues. J was trimmed by 5 bases and V by 5 bases; bases with no gene match: 8. The DNA of the CDR3 is TGCGCCAGCAGGCTAACTAGCGGGAGTACGACCGGGGAGCTGTTTTTT. Its translation: CASRLTSGSTTGELFF.

For the CDR3, the DNA is TGTGCCAGTAGTATCTCGGGGGGTAGCCGGGCCCCCATCCACGAGCAGTACTTC. It specifies CASSISGGSRAPIHEQYF. V is TRBV19 and J is TRBJ2-7; 7 bases are a match to TRBD2. The V and J ends lost 3 bases and 5 bases, in that order; junction bases with no gene match: 19. The CDR3 is made up of 18 amino acids. Germline CDR1 is LNHDA and CDR2 is SQIVND (reference sequence). Full variable domain (outside the CDR3, taken from reference TRBV19 and TRBJ2-7): DGGITQSPKYLFRKEGQNVTLSCEQNLNHDAMYWYRQDPGQGLRLIYYSQIVNDFQKGDIAEGYSVSREKKESFPLTVTSAQKNPTAFYLCASSISGGSRAPIHEQYFGPGTRLTVT.